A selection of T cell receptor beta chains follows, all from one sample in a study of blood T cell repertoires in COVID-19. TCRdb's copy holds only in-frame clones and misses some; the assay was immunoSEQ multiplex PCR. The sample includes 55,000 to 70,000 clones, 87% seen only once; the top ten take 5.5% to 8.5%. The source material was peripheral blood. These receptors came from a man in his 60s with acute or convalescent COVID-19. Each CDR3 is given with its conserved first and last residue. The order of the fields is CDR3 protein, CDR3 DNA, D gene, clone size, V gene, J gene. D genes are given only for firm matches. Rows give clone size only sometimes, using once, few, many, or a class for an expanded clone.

cdr3_aa: CASSQDEGTDTQYF; cdr3_nt: TGCGCCAGCAGCCAAGATGAGGGCACAGATACGCAGTATTTT; d_call: .; clone_size: .; v_call: TRBV4-3; j_call: TRBJ2-3
cdr3_aa: CASSQKGLAGVETQYF; cdr3_nt: TGTGCCAGCAGCCAAAAAGGACTAGCGGGGGTAGAGACCCAGTACTTC; d_call: TRBD2; clone_size: .; v_call: TRBV7-8; j_call: TRBJ2-5
cdr3_aa: CASSRGAGNQPQHF; cdr3_nt: TGTGCCAGCTCCCGGGGGGCAGGAAATCAGCCCCAGCATTTT; d_call: .; clone_size: .; v_call: TRBV18; j_call: TRBJ1-5
cdr3_aa: CASHGTATNEKLFF; cdr3_nt: TGTGCCAGCCACGGGACAGCAACTAATGAAAAACTGTTTTTT; d_call: TRBD1; clone_size: .; v_call: TRBV2; j_call: TRBJ1-4
cdr3_aa: CASSPLSGSRGYEQYF; cdr3_nt: TGCGCCAGCAGCCCCCTTAGCGGCAGTCGGGGTTACGAGCAGTACTTC; d_call: .; clone_size: .; v_call: TRBV4-1; j_call: TRBJ2-7
cdr3_aa: CASSPTAGQGGYEQYF; cdr3_nt: TGCGCCAGCAGCCCCACAGCGGGACAGGGTGGGTACGAGCAGTACTTC; d_call: TRBD1; clone_size: .; v_call: TRBV5-1; j_call: TRBJ2-7
cdr3_aa: CASSGQGYEQYF; cdr3_nt: TGTGCCAGCAGTGGCCAGGGCTACGAGCAGTACTTC; d_call: .; clone_size: .; v_call: TRBV6-6; j_call: TRBJ2-7
cdr3_aa: CASSSRDRGHNEQFF; cdr3_nt: TGTGCCAGCAGCTCCCGGGACAGGGGGCACAATGAGCAGTTCTTC; d_call: TRBD1; clone_size: .; v_call: TRBV11-3; j_call: TRBJ2-1
cdr3_aa: CASSIDLAGVWDEQYF; cdr3_nt: TGTGCCAGTAGTATAGATCTGGCAGGGGTTTGGGACGAGCAGTACTTC; d_call: .; clone_size: .; v_call: TRBV19; j_call: TRBJ2-7
cdr3_aa: CASSPWDRGYQETQYF; cdr3_nt: TGTGCCAGCAGCCCGTGGGACAGGGGATACCAAGAGACCCAGTACTTC; d_call: TRBD1; clone_size: .; v_call: TRBV5-6; j_call: TRBJ2-5
cdr3_aa: CASSSGGNTIYF; cdr3_nt: TGTGCCAGCAGCTCGGGTGGAAACACCATATATTTT; d_call: .; clone_size: .; v_call: TRBV5-6; j_call: TRBJ1-3
cdr3_aa: CASSLADRRQGLNQPQHF; cdr3_nt: TGTGCCAGCAGCTTAGCCGACCGGAGACAGGGGCTTAATCAGCCCCAGCATTTT; d_call: TRBD1; clone_size: few; v_call: TRBV7-8; j_call: TRBJ1-5
cdr3_aa: CATAGGTNQPQHF; cdr3_nt: TGTGCCACCGCGGGAGGGACCAATCAGCCCCAGCATTTT; d_call: .; clone_size: .; v_call: TRBV18; j_call: TRBJ1-5
cdr3_aa: CASSLGSDFNYGYTF; cdr3_nt: TGCGCCAGCAGCTTGGGGTCAGATTTTAACTATGGCTACACCTTC; d_call: .; clone_size: .; v_call: TRBV5-1; j_call: TRBJ1-2
cdr3_aa: CASSPSGRTSTDTQYF; cdr3_nt: TGTGCCAGCAGCCCCTCGGGGAGGACTAGCACAGATACGCAGTATTTT; d_call: .; clone_size: .; v_call: TRBV7-2; j_call: TRBJ2-3
cdr3_aa: CASSPSTGGGYEQYF; cdr3_nt: TGTGCCAGCAGCCCGTCGACAGGGGGGGGCTACGAGCAGTACTTC; d_call: TRBD1; clone_size: once; v_call: TRBV7-2; j_call: TRBJ2-7
cdr3_aa: CASSADPGSAWEQYF; cdr3_nt: TGTGCCAGCAGCGCCGACCCAGGGTCCGCGTGGGAGCAGTACTTC; d_call: .; clone_size: .; v_call: TRBV9; j_call: TRBJ2-7
cdr3_aa: CASSLQENQPQHF; cdr3_nt: TGTGCCAGCAGTCTACAGGAGAATCAGCCCCAGCATTTT; d_call: .; clone_size: .; v_call: TRBV12-3/TRBV12-4; j_call: TRBJ1-5
cdr3_aa: CASSLGRTGGPNEKLFF; cdr3_nt: TGTGCCAGCAGCTTAGGGCGGACAGGGGGACCTAATGAAAAACTGTTTTTT; d_call: TRBD1; clone_size: .; v_call: TRBV11-2; j_call: TRBJ1-4
cdr3_aa: CASSFFRGRNTGELFF; cdr3_nt: TGTGCCAGCAGTTTCTTTCGGGGGAGGAACACCGGGGAGCTGTTTTTT; d_call: .; clone_size: .; v_call: TRBV5-8; j_call: TRBJ2-2
cdr3_aa: CASSLRTDQPQHF; cdr3_nt: TGTGCCAGCAGCCTAAGAACCGATCAGCCCCAGCATTTT; d_call: .; clone_size: once; v_call: TRBV12-3/TRBV12-4; j_call: TRBJ1-5
cdr3_aa: CASSLEAANQPQHF; cdr3_nt: TGTGCCAGCAGCTTGGAGGCAGCGAATCAGCCCCAGCATTTT; d_call: .; clone_size: .; v_call: TRBV5-6; j_call: TRBJ1-5
cdr3_aa: CATSSQGSFEKLFF; cdr3_nt: TGTGCCACCAGCAGCCAGGGCTCATTTGAAAAACTGTTTTTT; d_call: .; clone_size: few; v_call: TRBV15; j_call: TRBJ1-4
cdr3_aa: CASSPTGPWHEQYF; cdr3_nt: TGTGCCAGCAGTCCGACAGGCCCTTGGCACGAGCAGTACTTC; d_call: .; clone_size: few; v_call: TRBV6-5; j_call: TRBJ2-7
cdr3_aa: CASSRRTGGDSNQPQHF; cdr3_nt: TGTGCCAGTAGTAGACGGACAGGGGGGGATAGCAATCAGCCCCAGCATTTT; d_call: TRBD1; clone_size: .; v_call: TRBV19; j_call: TRBJ1-5
cdr3_aa: CASSQLLTGGTDTQYF; cdr3_nt: TGCGCCAGCAGCCAATTATTGACAGGGGGTACAGATACGCAGTATTTT; d_call: TRBD1; clone_size: .; v_call: TRBV4-1; j_call: TRBJ2-3
cdr3_aa: CASSPGTDSNQPQHF; cdr3_nt: TGTGCCAGCAGTCCGGGGACAGATAGCAATCAGCCCCAGCATTTT; d_call: TRBD1; clone_size: .; v_call: TRBV27; j_call: TRBJ1-5
cdr3_aa: CSVENGETTEAFF; cdr3_nt: TGCAGCGTTGAAAATGGGGAGACCACTGAAGCTTTCTTT; d_call: .; clone_size: .; v_call: TRBV29-1; j_call: TRBJ1-1
cdr3_aa: CASSLEAVISGEKLFF; cdr3_nt: TGTGCCAGCAGCTTAGAGGCAGTCATCTCGGGGGAAAAACTGTTTTTT; d_call: .; clone_size: .; v_call: TRBV7-9; j_call: TRBJ1-4
cdr3_aa: CASSAGGPYEQYF; cdr3_nt: TGTGCCAGCAGTGCCGGGGGACCCTACGAGCAGTACTTC; d_call: .; clone_size: .; v_call: TRBV12-3/TRBV12-4; j_call: TRBJ2-7
cdr3_aa: CASSRTGTTSYNEQFF; cdr3_nt: TGTGCTAGCAGCCGAACGGGGACTACCTCCTACAATGAGCAGTTCTTC; d_call: TRBD2; clone_size: .; v_call: TRBV7-7; j_call: TRBJ2-1
cdr3_aa: CASSPQLGGMNTEAFF; cdr3_nt: TGTGCCAGCTCACCACAGCTAGGAGGTATGAACACTGAAGCTTTCTTT; d_call: .; clone_size: .; v_call: TRBV18; j_call: TRBJ1-1
cdr3_aa: CASSQDTGTGGVDTQYF; cdr3_nt: TGTGCCAGCAGCCAAGACACCGGGACAGGGGGCGTAGATACGCAGTATTTT; d_call: TRBD1; clone_size: .; v_call: TRBV4-2; j_call: TRBJ2-3
cdr3_aa: CASSLEGNSGANVLTF; cdr3_nt: TGTGCCAGCAGCTTGGAGGGTAACTCTGGGGCCAACGTCCTGACTTTC; d_call: .; clone_size: .; v_call: TRBV7-2; j_call: TRBJ2-6
cdr3_aa: CASSTGLAGTYEQYF; cdr3_nt: TGTGCCAGCAGCACGGGACTAGCGGGGACCTACGAGCAGTACTTC; d_call: TRBD2; clone_size: .; v_call: TRBV5-4; j_call: TRBJ2-7
cdr3_aa: CASSQKTGNHEQYF; cdr3_nt: TGTGCCAGCAGCCAAAAGACAGGGAACCACGAGCAGTACTTC; d_call: TRBD1; clone_size: .; v_call: TRBV3-1/TRBV3-2; j_call: TRBJ2-7
cdr3_aa: CAWEDGDSNQPQHF; cdr3_nt: TGTGCCTGGGAGGACGGGGATAGCAATCAGCCCCAGCATTTT; d_call: .; clone_size: .; v_call: TRBV30; j_call: TRBJ1-5
cdr3_aa: CASSAGRVKGYTF; cdr3_nt: TGTGCCAGCAGTGCGGGCAGGGTAAAGGGCTACACCTTC; d_call: .; clone_size: .; v_call: TRBV2; j_call: TRBJ1-2
cdr3_aa: CASSLQSGYNEQFF; cdr3_nt: TGTGCCAGCAGCTTACAGAGCGGCTACAATGAGCAGTTCTTC; d_call: .; clone_size: .; v_call: TRBV7-9; j_call: TRBJ2-1
cdr3_aa: CASSPGFDEQYF; cdr3_nt: TGCGCCAGCAGCCCGGGATTTGACGAGCAGTACTTC; d_call: .; clone_size: .; v_call: TRBV5-1; j_call: TRBJ2-7
cdr3_aa: CATGQMNTEAFF; cdr3_nt: TGTGCCACGGGACAAATGAACACTGAAGCTTTCTTT; d_call: .; clone_size: .; v_call: TRBV10-3; j_call: TRBJ1-1
cdr3_aa: CASSSAGIGYYGYTF; cdr3_nt: TGTGCCAGTAGCTCAGCGGGGATCGGGTACTATGGCTACACCTTC; d_call: .; clone_size: .; v_call: TRBV19; j_call: TRBJ1-2
cdr3_aa: CASSQRWGDGDTIYF; cdr3_nt: TGTGCCAGCAGCCAAAGGTGGGGGGATGGAGACACCATATATTTT; d_call: .; clone_size: once; v_call: TRBV3-1/TRBV3-2; j_call: TRBJ1-3
cdr3_aa: CASSLLDTPNYGYTF; cdr3_nt: TGTGCCAGCAGCTTGCTGGACACCCCTAACTATGGCTACACCTTC; d_call: .; clone_size: .; v_call: TRBV7-6; j_call: TRBJ1-2
cdr3_aa: CASSTGGTGTEAFF; cdr3_nt: TGCGCCAGCAGCACTGGGGGGACCGGTACTGAAGCTTTCTTT; d_call: .; clone_size: .; v_call: TRBV5-1; j_call: TRBJ1-1
cdr3_aa: CASTKDRFTGELFF; cdr3_nt: TGTGCCAGCACCAAGGACAGGTTCACCGGGGAGCTGTTTTTT; d_call: TRBD1; clone_size: once; v_call: TRBV25-1; j_call: TRBJ2-2
cdr3_aa: CASSPGQRGYTF; cdr3_nt: TGTGCCAGCAGCCCCGGACAGAGAGGCTACACCTTC; d_call: .; clone_size: .; v_call: TRBV7-2; j_call: TRBJ1-2
cdr3_aa: CASSKGQGALYEQYF; cdr3_nt: TGTGCCAGCAGCAAGGGACAGGGGGCCCTCTACGAGCAGTACTTC; d_call: TRBD1; clone_size: .; v_call: TRBV9; j_call: TRBJ2-7